Here is one TCR beta chain with its context. The source of the sample is a study of OX40 agonist ivuxolimab in advanced cancers. Study-level background: The group had a mean age of about 64 years, ranged from about 23 to 85, and was roughly 83% male.

Libraries were prepared by immunoSEQ multiplex PCR; TCRdb keeps only in-frame clonotypes and omits some of them. The table shows some 130,000 clones, with over 75% occurring only once. The CDR3 runs 15 residues. Trimming at V came to 1 base and at J to 7 bases, leaving 9 bases not matched to a gene. CDR1 is SGHDT, CDR2 YYEEEE, per germline. This TCR was recovered from an adult with an advanced solid tumor such as melanoma, head and neck, liver or kidney cancer. J is TRBJ2-5 and V is TRBV5-6; 8 nucleotides align to TRBD1. The input for sequencing was CD4+ or CD8+ T cells sorted from blood, taken in a trial of the OX40 agonist ivuxolimab. The CDR3 sequence: CASSLTVQGTGTQYF. The CDR3 DNA is TGTGCCAGCAGCTTGACGGTACAGGGGACAGGGACCCAGTACTTC. Supplemented by reference TRBV5-6 and TRBJ2-5, the full variable domain reads DAGVTQSPTHLIKTRGQQVTLRCSPKSGHDTVSWYQQALGQGPQFIFQYYEEEERQRGNFPDRFSGHQFPNYSSELNVNALLLGDSALYLCASSLTVQGTGTQYFGPGTRLLVL.